This T cell receptor beta chain was identified during a study of T cell repertoires in cytomegalovirus infection (dated by TCRdb to the late 2010s). Context from the whole study: Donor HLA type was relevant to the analysis, as public TCR beta signatures indicated carriage of CMV infection together with the matching HLA type.

Ten or more counts support this clonotype. The specificity of this receptor is unknown. No base quality values were provided; no much bigger clone lies one nucleotide off. Sequencing took place on an Illumina HiSeq 1500. Through fastp at Q25 and MiXCR, TCRdb rebuilt clones from the public reads, retaining in-frame beta chains. Merged by CDR3 protein, the rows form single entries marked with the most common genes and DNA. The sample table shows fewer than 200,000 distinct CDR3 sequences, and around an eighth are seen once. Of the sample, about a quarter is held by the ten largest clones. The CDR3 runs 13 amino acids, cysteine and phenylalanine included. CDR3 DNA only is kept here, 39 bases in frame from base 1. CDR1 SGHTA and CDR2 FQGNSA are derived from the germline V gene. The germline ends are 15 bases apart after V is trimmed by 8 bases and J by 5 bases. General conclusions and limits of the study: In both this cohort and an independent cohort of several hundred donors, the cumulative frequency of public TCR beta family members distinguished carriers of CMV infection plus the relevant HLA type. In the ex vivo response, HLA-C-restricted CMV-specific TCR beta clonotypes were dominant, and in two of eight donors the single most frequent clonotype came from this HLA-C-restricted group.

The chain was built from TRBV7-2 and TRBJ1-2, with a weak D call of TRBD1 (5 bases match). The clonotype was recovered from a human donor in good health (CMV status not recorded). Some clones in this sample may be carry-over from other donors' samples. The sample taken for sequencing was PBMCs. The DNA reads TGTGCCAGCGCTAACGGGGAGGGGTATGGCTACACCTTC. Translated, it gives CASANGEGYGYTF.